There are a few counts of the clone carrying this T cell receptor (beta chain). Its antigen is unidentified. The data were taken from a study of T-cell memory formation after mild COVID-19. Study-wide background: Most TCR clusters belonged to a single donor. The study's findings and limits: For contracting clones, CD4+ ones sat mainly in CM and EM, CD8+ in EMRA. Day 15 to 85 contracting clones showed balanced CD4/CD8; day 15 to 37 expanders favored CD4+.

With constant-segment primers, 5'RACE yielded cDNA libraries of TCR alpha and TCR beta that carried sample barcodes and UMIs. TCRdb analysed the 5' RACE reads with MiXCR anew, one entry per CDR3 protein. This table has more than 250,000 distinct CDR3 sequences, around 16% appearing once. The CDR3 extends over 15 amino acids. Trimming left V 0 bases short and J 6 bases short, with 11 bases between. CDR1 LGHNA and CDR2 YSLEER come from the germline V gene. The specimen was PBMCs or a T cell subset sorted from them (not recorded which). The TCR comes from a man aged 18 to 29 who had mild COVID-19 (a few samples of this study predate the infection). Cell type and time point are not known. This chain links TRBV4-3 with TRBJ2-2, with TRBD2 as a possible D gene (7 bases). CDR3 nucleotide sequence: TGCGCCAGCAGCCAAGATAGAGGGGGGGCCGGGGAGCTGTTTTTT. Translated, it gives CASSQDRGGAGELFF.